This entry features one T cell receptor (beta chain) sequence. The antigen is unknown. The data derive from a study of T-cell reconstitution after alpha-beta-depleted transplantation in children. Unique molecular identifiers were built into the TCRbeta library. TCRdb used MiXCR to reprocess the PCR reads, holding one entry per CDR3 protein. The data show some 110,000 distinct CDR3 sequences, over 9% seen once. The V and J ends lost 2 bases and 0 bases respectively, with 8 bases between them. The length of the CDR3 is 15 residues. Germline lookup yields CDR1 SNHLY and CDR2 FYNNEI. Overall study results and limits: At the one-year point after transplant, T-cell counts and TCRbeta diversity were found to come mostly from T cells that had been newly produced. Alpha-beta T cells present about two months after transplant were reported to originate from several hundred expanded graft clones. High day-60 TCRbeta diversity in some patients came from surviving recipient T cells and thymic progenitors.

The receptor comes from a boy between 2 and 10 years old with acute lymphoblastic leukemia, due to receive a stem cell transplant. This chain connects TRBV2 to TRBJ1-5; no firm D call. Sequenced material: PBMCs, taken before TCRalphabeta/CD19-depleted stem cell transplant. The CDR3 DNA reads TGTGCCAGCAGTGAAAACCGGGTTAGCAATCAGCCCCAGCATTTT. Protein sequence: CASSENRVSNQPQHF.